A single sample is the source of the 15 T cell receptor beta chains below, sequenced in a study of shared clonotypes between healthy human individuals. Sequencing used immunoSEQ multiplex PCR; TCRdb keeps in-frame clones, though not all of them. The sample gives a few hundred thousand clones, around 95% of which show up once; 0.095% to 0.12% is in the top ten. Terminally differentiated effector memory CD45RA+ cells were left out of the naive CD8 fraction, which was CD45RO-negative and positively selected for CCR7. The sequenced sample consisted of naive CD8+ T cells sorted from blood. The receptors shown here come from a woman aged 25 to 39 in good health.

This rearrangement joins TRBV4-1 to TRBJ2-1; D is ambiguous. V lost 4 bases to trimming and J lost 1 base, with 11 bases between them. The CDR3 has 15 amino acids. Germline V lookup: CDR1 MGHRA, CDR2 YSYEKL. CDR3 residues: CASSPGPLSYNEQFF. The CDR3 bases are TGCGCCAGCAGCCCTGGACCGCTTTCCTACAATGAGCAGTTCTTC.

In nucleotides, the CDR3 is TGTGCCAGCAGCCCCCTCGGACAGAGAGACTACGAGCAGTACTTC. Residues: CASSPLGQRDYEQYF. The chain recombines TRBV6-5 with TRBJ2-7, with D possibly matching TRBD1 (6 bases). V lost 6 bases, J lost 3 bases, and 18 bases lay in between. CDR1 is MNHEY, CDR2 SVGAGI, per germline. The CDR3 is made up of 15 amino acids.

The CDR3 DNA reads as TGTGCCAGCAGCGTAGACGTGACTAGTGTTAGGACAGATACGCAGTATTTT. This sequence encodes CASSVDVTSVRTDTQYF. This chain links TRBV9 with TRBJ2-3; D might be TRBD2 (6 bases). The CDR3 length is 17 residues. Between the trimmed V and J ends, which lost 0 bases and 3 bases, there was a span of 17 bases. The germline gives CDR1 SGDLS, CDR2 YYNGEE.

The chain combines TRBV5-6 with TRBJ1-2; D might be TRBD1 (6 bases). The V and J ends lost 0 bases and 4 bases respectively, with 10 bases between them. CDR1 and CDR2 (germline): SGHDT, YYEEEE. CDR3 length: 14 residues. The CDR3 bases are TGTGCCAGCAGCTTGGGCCAGGGGAGCTATGGCTACACCTTC. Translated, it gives CASSLGQGSYGYTF.

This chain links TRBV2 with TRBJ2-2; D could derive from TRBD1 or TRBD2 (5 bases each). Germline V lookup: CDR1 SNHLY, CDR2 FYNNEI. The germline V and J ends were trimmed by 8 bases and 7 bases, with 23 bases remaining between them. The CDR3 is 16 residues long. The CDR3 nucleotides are TGTGCCAGCTCCTCTCACCTGAGGGGAGTAATCGGGGAGCTGTTTTTT. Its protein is CASSSHLRGVIGELFF. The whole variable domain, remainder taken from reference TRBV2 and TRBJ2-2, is EPEVTQTPSHQVTQMGQEVILRCVPISNHLYFYWYRQILGQKVEFLVSFYNNEISEKSEIFDDQFSVERPDGSNFTLKIRSTKLEDSAMYFCASSSHLRGVIGELFFGEGSRLTVL.

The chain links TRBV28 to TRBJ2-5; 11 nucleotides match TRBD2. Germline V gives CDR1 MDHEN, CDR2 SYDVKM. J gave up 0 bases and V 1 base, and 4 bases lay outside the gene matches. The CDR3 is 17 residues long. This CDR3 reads CASSLFPSGRYQETQYF. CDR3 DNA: TGTGCCAGCAGTTTATTCCCTAGCGGGAGGTACCAAGAGACCCAGTACTTC.

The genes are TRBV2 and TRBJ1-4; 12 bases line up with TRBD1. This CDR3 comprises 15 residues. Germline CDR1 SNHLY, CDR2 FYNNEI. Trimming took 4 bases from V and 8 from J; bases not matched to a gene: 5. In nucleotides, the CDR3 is TGTGCCAGCAGTGCGGGACAGGGGGCGAGGGAAAAACTGTTTTTT. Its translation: CASSAGQGAREKLFF.

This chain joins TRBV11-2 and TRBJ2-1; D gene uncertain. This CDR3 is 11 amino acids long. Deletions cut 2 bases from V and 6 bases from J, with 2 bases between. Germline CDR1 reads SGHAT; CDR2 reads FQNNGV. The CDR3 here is CASSLPNEQFF. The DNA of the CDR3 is TGTGCCAGCAGCTTACCCAATGAGCAGTTCTTC.

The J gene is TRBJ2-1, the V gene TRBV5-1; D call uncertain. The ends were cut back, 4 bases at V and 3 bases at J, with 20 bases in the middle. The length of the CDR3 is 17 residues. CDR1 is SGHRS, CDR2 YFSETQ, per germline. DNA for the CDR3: TGCGCCAGCAGCAACCGGCCGACTTCAATTAACTACAATGAGCAGTTCTTC. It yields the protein CASSNRPTSINYNEQFF.

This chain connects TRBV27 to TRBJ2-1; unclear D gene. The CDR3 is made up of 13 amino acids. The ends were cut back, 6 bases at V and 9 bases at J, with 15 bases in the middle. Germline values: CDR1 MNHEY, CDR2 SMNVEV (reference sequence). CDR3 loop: CASRQLEGGEQFF. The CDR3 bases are TGTGCCAGCAGGCAGCTGGAAGGCGGTGAGCAGTTCTTC.

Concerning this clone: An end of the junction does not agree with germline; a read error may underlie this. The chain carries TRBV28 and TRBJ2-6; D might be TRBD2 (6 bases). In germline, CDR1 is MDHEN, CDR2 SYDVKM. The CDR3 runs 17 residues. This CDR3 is CASSLWGGFSGANVLTF. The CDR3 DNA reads TGTGCCAGCAGTTTATGGGGGGGTTTTTCTGGTGCCAACGTCCTGACTTTC.

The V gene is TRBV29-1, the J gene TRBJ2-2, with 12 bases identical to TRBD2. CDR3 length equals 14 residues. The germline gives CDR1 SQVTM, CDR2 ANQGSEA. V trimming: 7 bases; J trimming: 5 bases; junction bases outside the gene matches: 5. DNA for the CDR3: TGCAGCGGCCAACTAGCGGGAGGTACCGGGGAGCTGTTTTTT. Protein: CSGQLAGGTGELFF.

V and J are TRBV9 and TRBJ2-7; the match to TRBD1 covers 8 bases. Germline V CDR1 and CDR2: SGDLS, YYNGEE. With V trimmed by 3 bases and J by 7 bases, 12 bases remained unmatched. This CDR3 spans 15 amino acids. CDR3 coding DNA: TGTGCCAGCAGCGCGGTTGGGACAGGCGTCGAAGAGCAGTACTTC. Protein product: CASSAVGTGVEEQYF.

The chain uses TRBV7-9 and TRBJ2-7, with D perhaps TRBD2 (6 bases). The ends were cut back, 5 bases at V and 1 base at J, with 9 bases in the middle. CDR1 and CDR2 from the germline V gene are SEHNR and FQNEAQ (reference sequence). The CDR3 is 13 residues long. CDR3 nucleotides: TGTGCCAGCAGCCAGGGACTGTCCTACGAGCAGTACTTC. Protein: CASSQGLSYEQYF.

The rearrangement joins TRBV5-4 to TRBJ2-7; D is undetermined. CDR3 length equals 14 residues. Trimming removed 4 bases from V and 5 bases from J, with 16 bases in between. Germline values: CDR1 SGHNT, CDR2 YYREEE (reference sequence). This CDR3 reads CASSIPEASHEQYF. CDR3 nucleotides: TGTGCCAGCAGCATCCCCGAGGCTAGTCACGAGCAGTACTTC.